The entry below describes one T cell receptor beta chain. The record originates from a study of blood T cell repertoires in COVID-19. Profiled with immunoSEQ multiplex PCR; TCRdb holds only in-frame clones, not every one. The sample has roughly 150,000 clones, approximately 83% seen once; the top ten hold around 5.1%. This TCR was recovered from a man in his 70s who had been exposed to COVID-19. The specimen sequenced was PBMCs or T cells enriched from blood (not recorded which).

CDR3 bases: TGTGCCAGCAGTGTGACGGGGGGAACAGATACGCAGTATTTT. This codes for CASSVTGGTDTQYF. This chain links TRBV2 with TRBJ2-3; the match to TRBD2 covers 7 bases. The J segment lost 3 bases and the V segment lost 4 bases, leaving 4 bases of the junction unmatched. Germline V gene sequence: CDR1 SNHLY, CDR2 FYNNEI. The CDR3 has 14 amino acids.